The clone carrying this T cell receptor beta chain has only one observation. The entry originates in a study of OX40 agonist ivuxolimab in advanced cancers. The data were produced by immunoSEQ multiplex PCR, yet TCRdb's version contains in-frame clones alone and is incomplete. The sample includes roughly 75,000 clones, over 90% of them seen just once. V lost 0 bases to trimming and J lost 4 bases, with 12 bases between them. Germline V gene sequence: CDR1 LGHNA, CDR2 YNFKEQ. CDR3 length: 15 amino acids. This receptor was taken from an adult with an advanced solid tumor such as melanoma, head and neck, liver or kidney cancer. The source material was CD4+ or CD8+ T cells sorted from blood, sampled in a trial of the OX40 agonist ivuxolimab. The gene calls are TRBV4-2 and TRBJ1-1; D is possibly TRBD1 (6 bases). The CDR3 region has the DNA TGTGCCAGCAGCCAAGAGGCAGGGGCGGGCACTGAAGCTTTCTTT. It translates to CASSQEAGAGTEAFF.